This passage covers 13 T cell receptor beta chains from one sample sequenced in a study of T-cell reconstitution after alpha-beta-depleted transplantation in children (dated by TCRdb to 2016 to 2017). Receptor libraries were prepared by PCR. Data came from an Illumina HiSeq 2500. Molecular barcoding was employed in the preparation of TCR libraries, with unique molecular identifiers being used to normalize TCRbeta repertoire quantification. TCRdb handled the public reads itself, with Q25 trimming in fastp and clone calling in MiXCR, and kept productive beta chains. Identical CDR3 proteins give one entry, which carries the most common genes and DNA. The sample data list around 490,000 distinct CDR3 sequences, and more than 9.5% of these were observed just once. The ten largest clones add up to around 15% of the sample. The treatment or condition label, as the study defines it: allogeneic hematopoietic cell transplantation with graft depleted of TCRalphabeta T cells and CD19 B cells.

The sequenced sample was PBMCs, mostly from graft donor cells, obtained 180 days after TCRalphabeta/CD19-depleted stem cell transplant. The receptors were sampled from a female patient aged 2-10 years who had a stem cell transplant for aplastic anemia, so the T cells may come from the graft donor.

This clonotype was recorded at least ten times. The chain has TRBV29-1 and TRBJ1-3, with D uncertain. V dropped 3 bases and J dropped 0 bases, with 9 bases sitting between them. The CDR3 covers 14 residues. Germline V gene data show CDR1 as SQVTM and CDR2 as ANQGSEA. The CDR3 nucleotides are TGCAGCGTTGAGTACTGGAACTCTGGAAACACCATATATTTT. Translating it yields CSVEYWNSGNTIYF.

This clonotype has a handful of counts. V gene TRBV24-1 combines with J gene TRBJ1-2; a possible D gene is TRBD1 (5 bases). The germline CDR1 and CDR2 sequences are KGHDR and SFDVKD. The CDR3 covers 14 residues. V was clipped by 3 bases and J by 8 bases, with 15 bases between them. CDR3 sequence: CATSDLRVPGGYTF. The CDR3 DNA reads TGTGCCACCAGTGATCTCAGGGTCCCAGGAGGCTACACCTTC.

This clonotype appeared a few times. This chain connects TRBV13 to TRBJ2-5; 7 positions agree with TRBD2. J was trimmed by 4 bases and V by 4 bases; bases with no gene match: 12. Per germline, CDR1 PRHDT and CDR2 FYEKMQ (reference sequence). This CDR3 is built from 16 residues. For the CDR3, the DNA is TGTGCCAGCAGCTCCCTGGGTGGGAGGGCCGGAGAGACCCAGTACTTC. Translating it yields CASSSLGGRAGETQYF.

The chain links TRBV18 to TRBJ2-5; TRBD2 agrees at 10 bases. The V gene end was trimmed by 4 bases and the J gene end by 5 bases; junction bases not matched to a gene: 10. CDR1 and CDR2 from the germline V gene are KGHSH and LQKENI. The CDR3 is 16 amino acids. The CDR3 here is CASSLLRAGGPETQYF. DNA for the CDR3: TGTGCCAGCTCACTTCTTCGAGCGGGAGGGCCGGAGACCCAGTACTTC.

The chain employs TRBV20-1 and TRBJ2-7; D is possibly TRBD2 (7 bases). Germline loops: CDR1 DFQATT, CDR2 SNEGSKA (reference sequence). The CDR3 loop spans 16 amino acids. The CDR3 protein is CSLGGGSPAHRYEQYF. CDR3 bases: TGCAGCCTCGGGGGCGGGAGTCCGGCCCATCGCTACGAGCAGTACTTC.

The J gene is TRBJ1-2, the V gene TRBV4-3; 7 bases agree with TRBD1. With V trimmed by 2 bases and J by 4 bases, 4 bases remained unmatched. The CDR3 contains 14 residues. Germline lookup yields CDR1 LGHNA and CDR2 YSLEER. CDR3 in DNA: TGCGCCAGCAGCCAAAGGGACAGCGTCTATGGCTACACCTTC. The encoded protein is CASSQRDSVYGYTF.

This clonotype came up a few times. The chain carries TRBV7-2 and TRBJ1-1, with D perhaps TRBD1 (5 bases). V dropped 6 bases and J dropped 7 bases, with 12 bases sitting between them. This CDR3 has 12 amino acids. The V gene's germline CDR1 is SGHTA and CDR2 FQGNSA. CDR3 loop: CASSPQGYEAFF. The CDR3 DNA reads as TGTGCCAGCAGTCCCCAGGGCTATGAAGCTTTCTTT.

J is TRBJ2-1 and V is TRBV28; 8 bases map to TRBD2. Germline CDR1 and CDR2: MDHEN and SYDVKM. CDR3 length: 15 amino acids. Trimming cost V 11 bases and J 10 bases; bases outside gene matches: 19. The DNA for the CDR3 is TGTGCCTGCTTGCCGGGACTAGGACTGTGGGACGAGCAGTTCTTC. Its protein product is CACLPGLGLWDEQFF.

This clonotype was seen ten or more times. V and J are TRBV20-1 and TRBJ1-6; the match to TRBD1 covers 10 bases. Trimming at V came to 0 bases and at J to 8 bases, leaving 4 bases not matched to a gene. This CDR3 contains 15 residues. The germline V gene has CDR1 DFQATT and CDR2 SNEGSKA (reference sequence). The CDR3 spells CSAREGGQGYSPLHF. In DNA, the CDR3 is TGCAGTGCTAGAGAGGGGGGACAGGGGTATTCACCCCTCCACTTT.

The chain joins TRBV3-1 to TRBJ2-5, with TRBD2 matching 7 bases. There are 18 residues in the CDR3. CDR1 and CDR2 (germline): LGHDT, YNNKEL (reference sequence). J was trimmed by 4 bases and V by 3 bases; bases with no gene match: 17. The CDR3 protein is CASSQPLPQAGGLETQYF. The CDR3 DNA follows: TGTGCCAGCAGCCAGCCTCTCCCGCAGGCCGGGGGGTTAGAGACCCAGTACTTC.

This clonotype was recorded at least ten times. The V and J genes are TRBV7-2 and TRBJ1-3, with D hard to call. CDR1 and CDR2 from the germline V gene are SGHTA and FQGNSA. CDR3 length: 13 residues. The V end lost 1 base, the J end lost 5 bases, and 6 bases lay between the germline ends. The CDR3 DNA reads TGTGCCAGCAGCTTAGGCGGGAGAAACACCATATATTTT. It codes for CASSLGGRNTIYF.

This clonotype was observed many times. The chain links TRBV7-6 to TRBJ2-3; D remains ambiguous. V was pared by 6 bases and J by 0 bases, with 10 bases between. CDR3 length: 14 residues. Germline CDR1 is SGHVS and CDR2 is FNYEAQ. The chain's CDR3 is CASSPSLSTDTQYF. The DNA for the CDR3 is TGTGCCAGCAGTCCATCTTTAAGCACAGATACGCAGTATTTT.

There are a few counts of this clonotype. The chain has TRBV28 and TRBJ2-7; D is ambiguous. The CDR3 spans 13 residues. Trimming stripped 6 bases from V and 0 bases from J, with 9 bases between. Germline V CDR1 and CDR2: MDHEN, SYDVKM. The CDR3 region has the DNA TGTGCCAGCAGGCGGACGGTCTCCTACGAGCAGTACTTC. This codes for CASRRTVSYEQYF.